Here is one T cell receptor (beta chain) with its context. The V and J ends lost 1 base and 4 bases, in that order; junction bases with no gene match: 6. Per the germline V gene, CDR1 is MDHEN and CDR2 is SYDVKM. The CDR3 loop spans 17 amino acids. Authors' analysis steps: Nucleated cell number was recorded as an estimate derived from reference gene primer amplification. Profiling relied on immunoSEQ multiplex PCR, and the TCRdb table lists in-frame clones only, not all of them. That table is the source of V, J and clone size, and D and trimming were worked out from the DNA. The sample comprises about 270,000 clones, approximately 80% of which are singletons, and around 4.2% rests with the top ten. This specimen comes from a study of blood T cell repertoires in COVID-19. On the study more broadly: Sites in the United States, Italy and Spain provided acute and convalescent COVID-19 samples. From T cells, B-cell-depleted T cells, or PBMCs came the material, which was cDNA or gDNA.

Sequenced sample: peripheral blood. The TCR originated in a woman aged 50 to 60 with active or convalescent COVID-19. J is TRBJ2-1 and V is TRBV28, with TRBD2 matching over 11 bases. CDR3 residues: CASSLLTASGRYNEQFF. For the CDR3, the DNA is TGTGCCAGCAGTTTATTAACGGCTAGCGGGAGGTACAATGAGCAGTTCTTC.